The 21 T cell receptor beta chains listed next were all sequenced from one sample in a study of CD8+CD57+ T cells in acquired aplastic anemia. In patients chosen for sequencing, flow cytometry had shown CD8+CD57+ cell expansion. Template material for TCR beta VDJ and CDR3 profiling consisted of genomic DNA. TCRdb reprocessed the reads via MiXCR and lists one record per CDR3 protein. Of roughly 200,000 distinct CDR3 sequences listed, 63% are singletons. The sequencing sample was made of sorted CD4+, CD8+, or CD8+CD57+ T cells (not recorded which) from PBMCs. These receptors originate from a human donor with aplastic anemia.

V usage is TRBV19 and J usage is TRBJ1-1; possibly TRBD1 for D (5 bases). This CDR3 comprises 14 residues. The V and J ends lost 6 bases and 1 base respectively, with 12 bases between them. The germline V gene has CDR1 LNHDA and CDR2 SQIVND (reference sequence). The DNA for the CDR3 is TGTGCCAGTAGCCCGACAGAGACGAACACTGAAGCTTTCTTT. This translates into CASSPTETNTEAFF.

This clonotype was found a few times. The chain carries TRBV7-3 and TRBJ2-5, with 7 nucleotides matching TRBD1. CDR3 size: 13 residues. The germline V gene has CDR1 SGHTA and CDR2 FQGTGA. The junction had 3 bases not matched to a gene; V was cut back by 6 bases and J by 2 bases. Written as DNA, the CDR3 is TGTGCCAGCAGACAACAGGGGCAAGAGACCCAGTACTTC. Residues: CASRQQGQETQYF. The complete variable domain, with remaining parts taken from reference TRBV7-3 and TRBJ2-5, reads GAGVSQTPSNKVTEKGKYVELRCDPISGHTALYWYRQSLGQGPEFLIYFQGTGAADDSGLPNDRFFAVRPEGSVSTLKIQRTERGDSAVYLCASRQQGQETQYFGPGTRLLVL.

The chain recombines TRBV5-1 with TRBJ1-1; the D gene is possibly TRBD1 (6 bases). Germline lookup yields CDR1 SGHRS and CDR2 YFSETQ. V was trimmed by 1 base and J by 6 bases, leaving 16 bases between them. The CDR3 spans 15 residues. The CDR3 sequence is CASSLQSQGISEAFF. CDR3 sequence (DNA): TGCGCCAGCAGCTTGCAGTCGCAGGGGATTTCTGAAGCTTTCTTT.

The chain employs TRBV20-1 and TRBJ2-5, with unresolved D. The V and J ends lost 7 bases and 1 base respectively, with 10 bases between them. CDR3 length equals 12 residues. Germline V gives CDR1 DFQATT, CDR2 SNEGSKA (reference sequence). DNA for the CDR3: TGCAGTGTCTCGGACGGCCAAGAGACCCAGTACTTC. It specifies CSVSDGQETQYF.

The rearrangement links TRBV19 to TRBJ1-5; D perhaps matches TRBD1 (5 bases). CDR1 is LNHDA, CDR2 SQIVND, per germline (reference sequence). The CDR3 is 15 residues long. The ends were cut back, 4 bases at V and 4 bases at J, with 14 bases in the middle. Here the CDR3 DNA reads TGTGCCAGTAGTAAAGGGGCTCCTGTAAATCAGCCCCAGCATTTT. This codes for CASSKGAPVNQPQHF.

The V gene is TRBV19, the J gene TRBJ1-2; 7 bases line up with TRBD1. Germline values: CDR1 LNHDA, CDR2 SQIVND (reference sequence). The CDR3 sequence is 13 residues long. Trimming at V came to 6 bases and at J to 5 bases, leaving 6 bases not matched to a gene. This CDR3 reads CASRGTVPYGYTF. CDR3 DNA sequence: TGTGCCAGTAGAGGGACAGTGCCGTATGGCTACACCTTC.

This clonotype was counted many times. The V call is TRBV12-3 or TRBV12-4, the J call TRBJ2-3, with D unresolved. Deletions cut 5 bases from V and 0 bases from J, with 9 bases between. The CDR3 consists of 14 residues. CDR3 in amino acids: CASSPETSTDTQYF. DNA of the CDR3: TGTGCCAGCAGTCCGGAGACTAGCACAGATACGCAGTATTTT.

The chain is built from TRBV20-1 and TRBJ2-7; no clear D gene. V was shortened by 0 bases and J by 3 bases, with 12 bases between the two germline ends. CDR1 and CDR2 (germline): DFQATT, SNEGSKA (reference sequence). The CDR3 length is 14 residues. For the CDR3, the DNA is TGCAGTGCTAGAGATCCGCCAGACGGCTACGAGCAGTACTTC. Encoded protein: CSARDPPDGYEQYF.

The V gene is TRBV4-3, the J gene TRBJ2-7; 7 nucleotides agree with TRBD2. In germline, CDR1 is LGHNA, CDR2 YSLEER. J was trimmed by 3 bases and V by 1 base; bases with no gene match: 9. The CDR3 runs 16 residues. CDR3: CASSQGSTSSRYEQYF. Here the CDR3 DNA reads TGCGCCAGCAGCCAAGGATCGACTAGCAGTCGCTACGAGCAGTACTTC.

This clonotype was seen only once. The chain joins TRBV10-3 to TRBJ2-1, with 12 bases fitting TRBD1. The CDR3 sequence is 14 residues long. The V and J ends lost 6 bases and 8 bases, in that order; junction bases with no gene match: 5. Germline V CDR1 and CDR2: ENHRY, SYGVKD. CDR3 bases: TGTGCCATCAGATCGGGACAGGGGGCGCATGAGCAGTTCTTC. Its translation: CAIRSGQGAHEQFF.

This clonotype was picked up a small number of times. V gene TRBV7-3 combines with J gene TRBJ2-2; D uncertain. Trimming shortened V by 5 bases and J by 2 bases, and 3 bases separated the two germline ends. Germline values: CDR1 SGHTA, CDR2 FQGTGA. CDR3 length: 12 amino acids. Here the CDR3 DNA reads TGTGCCAGCAGCATAAACACCGGGGAGCTGTTTTTT. Translating gives CASSINTGELFF.

This sequence joins TRBV7-8 and TRBJ2-7; D is perhaps TRBD1 (5 bases). CDR3 length: 12 amino acids. Deletions cut 2 bases from V and 6 bases from J, with 8 bases between. The germline V gene encodes CDR1 SGHVS and CDR2 FQNEAQ. The CDR3 loop reads CASSLNGAEQYF. The CDR3 coding sequence is TGTGCCAGCAGCTTAAATGGGGCCGAGCAGTACTTC.

This clonotype was counted once. The CDR3 sequence: CASSPPTGGRDQETQYF. The CDR3 DNA sequence: TGTGCCAGCAGCCCTCCGACAGGGGGCCGTGACCAAGAGACCCAGTACTTC. The gene calls are TRBV7-9 and TRBJ2-5, with 10 bases lining up with TRBD1. The germline gives CDR1 SEHNR, CDR2 FQNEAQ (reference sequence). The CDR3 totals 17 residues. V shed 5 bases and J 0 bases; nucleotides not matched to a gene: 9.

A remark on this clonotype: Being one base from a much bigger clone, this may be a read error. The chain uses TRBV2 and TRBJ2-4; 9 bases map to TRBD1. Looked up from germline, CDR1 is SNHLY and CDR2 is FYNNEI. With 7 bases clipped from V and 9 bases from J, the junction kept 13 bases outside the gene matches. CDR3 length: 15 amino acids. This chain's CDR3 is CASIPTGGSGGIQYF. CDR3 DNA: TGTGCCAGCATTCCTACAGGGGGCTCAGGGGGCATTCAGTACTTC.

CDR3 sequence reads: CATRPTGEYGYTF. The CDR3 coding sequence is TGTGCCACCAGGCCGACAGGGGAATATGGCTACACCTTC. The V gene is TRBV24-1, the J gene TRBJ1-2; 8 nucleotides match TRBD1. In germline, CDR1 is KGHDR, CDR2 SFDVKD. J gave up 5 bases and V 7 bases, and 5 bases lay outside the gene matches. There are 13 residues in the CDR3.

This clonotype has only a few counts. CDR3 sequence reads: CASSLGSTGSVHGYTF. CDR3 nucleotide sequence: TGTGCCAGCAGCTTGGGATCGACGGGTAGTGTACATGGCTACACCTTC. V gene TRBV5-6 combines with J gene TRBJ1-2, with unresolved D. The CDR3 spans 16 residues. V gave up 0 bases and J gave up 6 bases, with 18 bases separating them. The V gene's germline CDR1 is SGHDT and CDR2 YYEEEE.

This clonotype was observed at least ten times. This chain's CDR3 is CASSVYRNFYEQYF. The CDR3 nucleotides read TGTGCCAGCAGTGTTTACAGGAACTTCTACGAGCAGTACTTC. This chain links TRBV6-1 with TRBJ2-7, with TRBD1 as a possible D gene (5 bases). The ends were cut back, 4 bases at V and 3 bases at J, with 13 bases in the middle. CDR1 and CDR2 from the germline V gene are MNHNS and SASEGT. This CDR3 is 14 amino acids long.

This rearrangement joins TRBV5-6 to TRBJ1-2; D remains ambiguous. Germline loops: CDR1 SGHDT, CDR2 YYEEEE. With 4 bases removed from V and 4 bases from J, the gap between germline ends came to 11 bases. This CDR3 has 13 residues. As DNA, the CDR3 is TGTGCCAGCAGCGTTGGGAGTTCCTATGGCTACACCTTC. Its protein is CASSVGSSYGYTF.

This clonotype appeared a few times. The junction does not match germline at one end; this may be a read error. The chain uses TRBV20-1 and TRBJ2-3, with 13 bases identical to TRBD2. This CDR3 comprises 13 residues. Germline V CDR1 and CDR2: DFQATT, SNEGSKA (reference sequence). Written as DNA, the CDR3 is TGCAGTGTGATGGGGACTAGCGGGATTCGAGCCGGTTTT. Protein: CSVMGTSGIRAGF.

This clonotype was detected only once. V is TRBV2 and J is TRBJ2-6; 9 nucleotides line up with TRBD1. The trim removed 5 bases at V and 0 bases at J, leaving 11 bases unmatched. The germline V gene has CDR1 SNHLY and CDR2 FYNNEI. The CDR3 contains 19 residues. CDR3: CASSYRGTGFYSGANVLTF. The CDR3 coding sequence is TGTGCCAGCAGTTACAGGGGGACAGGGTTCTACTCTGGGGCCAACGTCCTGACTTTC.

CDR3 region: CASSVGGTGLNYGYTF. The DNA for the CDR3 is TGTGCCAGCAGCGTAGGGGGGACAGGACTTAACTATGGCTACACCTTC. The chain recombines TRBV9 with TRBJ1-2, with TRBD1 identical over 8 bases. The V gene end was trimmed by 0 bases and the J gene end by 1 base; junction bases not matched to a gene: 5. This CDR3 is built from 16 residues. Germline loops: CDR1 SGDLS, CDR2 YYNGEE.